A selection of T cell receptor beta chains follows, all from one sample in a study of blood T cell repertoires in COVID-19. Assay: immunoSEQ multiplex PCR; the TCRdb copy retains only in-frame clones and omits some. The table includes 15,000 to 20,000 clones, around 77% detected once. Sequencing input: peripheral blood. These receptors all stem from a man between 65 and 79 years old with COVID-19, enrolled during active disease. Each CDR3 is given with its conserved first and last residue. D genes are given only for firm matches. Clone size, where shown, is once, few, many, or a class for clones that have expanded.

NA,TRBJ1-5,TRBD1,TRBV28,TGTGCCAGCTGGACAGGGACACAGCCCCAGCATTTT,CASWTGTQPQHF
NA,TRBJ2-7,NA,TRBV6-2/TRBV6-3,TGTGCCAGCAGCGGTTACCTACGCCTCTACGAGCAGTACTTC,CASSGYLRLYEQYF
NA,TRBJ2-3,NA,TRBV2,TGTGCCAGCAGTGGGCGGGTTACGCAGTATTTT,CASSGRVTQYF
NA,TRBJ1-1,NA,TRBV2,TGTGCCAGTATAGCGGGGGTTGAAGCTTTCTTT,CASIAGVEAFF
once,TRBJ1-3,NA,TRBV5-1,TGCGCCAGCAGCTTGCAAACCGGGGGAAACACCATATATTTT,CASSLQTGGNTIYF
medium-sized,TRBJ1-2,TRBD1,TRBV29-1,TGCAGCGTCGTGGGGACAGCTGGCTACACCTTC,CSVVGTAGYTF
NA,TRBJ2-7,TRBD1,TRBV11-3,TGTGCCAGCAGCCCTGGGACAGGGAACGAGCAGTACTTC,CASSPGTGNEQYF
NA,TRBJ1-1,NA,TRBV7-2,TGTGCCAGCAGCTTCCATTACACTGAAGCTTTCTTT,CASSFHYTEAFF
few,TRBJ1-5,NA,TRBV19,TGTGCCAGTTCCGAGCGGGGTAATCAGCCCCAGCATTTT,CASSERGNQPQHF
NA,TRBJ2-7,NA,TRBV15,TGTGCCACCAGCAGCACTGAGTCCTACGAGCAGTACTTC,CATSSTESYEQYF
NA,TRBJ1-2,NA,TRBV27,TGTGCCAGCACCACGCTACGGGGGAACTATGGCTACACCTTC,CASTTLRGNYGYTF
NA,TRBJ1-6,NA,TRBV4-3,TGCGCCAGCAGCCTCCGAGGGCATAATTCACCCCTCCACTTT,CASSLRGHNSPLHF
NA,TRBJ1-5,TRBD1,TRBV2,TGTGCCAGCAAAGAACAGGGGGGCGGCAATCAGCCCCAGCATTTT,CASKEQGGGNQPQHF
NA,TRBJ2-7,NA,TRBV5-1,TGCGCCAGCAGCTTCGGAGAGGATAGCTCCTACGAGCAGTACTTC,CASSFGEDSSYEQYF
NA,TRBJ1-2,NA,TRBV20-1,TGCAGTGCTAGTTTGTCGGACTATGGCTACACCTTC,CSASLSDYGYTF
few,TRBJ2-5,TRBD2,TRBV27,TGTGCCAGCAGTCCCCAGGGACTAGCGACCCGGGAGACCCAGTACTTC,CASSPQGLATRETQYF
NA,TRBJ2-1,NA,TRBV2,TGTGCCAGCAGTGAACGGGGTTTCGATGAGCAGTTCTTC,CASSERGFDEQFF
few,TRBJ2-7,NA,TRBV3-1/TRBV3-2,TGTGCCAGCAGTGGCGGACTACCTTACGAGCAGTACTTC,CASSGGLPYEQYF
NA,TRBJ2-5,NA,TRBV3-1/TRBV3-2,TGTGCCAGCACCCAAGGGAGGGCAGGGGGCTTGAAGACCCAGTACTTC,CASTQGRAGGLKTQYF
NA,TRBJ2-1,TRBD2,TRBV27,TGTGCCAGCAGTTCCGGGACTAGCGGGAGGACTAAGCAGTTCTTC,CASSSGTSGRTKQFF
NA,TRBJ2-2,NA,TRBV5-1,TGCGCCAGCAGCTTGGAGCGGACGGGGAACACCGGGGAGCTGTTTTTT,CASSLERTGNTGELFF
NA,TRBJ2-5,NA,TRBV21-1,TGTGCCAGCAGCACCCGGGACAGGGTCGGAGAGACCCAGTACTTC,CASSTRDRVGETQYF
NA,TRBJ2-7,TRBD2,TRBV5-1,TGCGCCAGCAGCAGAATAGCGGGAGGGCTCTACGAGCAGTACTTC,CASSRIAGGLYEQYF
NA,TRBJ2-3,NA,TRBV18,TGTGCCAGCTCACCGTCCAGCGGCGGCACAGATACGCAGTATTTT,CASSPSSGGTDTQYF
NA,TRBJ2-4,NA,TRBV10-1,TGCGCCAGCAGTGACTTCGAGATGGTGCTGGCTAGCAACCTAGCCAAAAACATTCAGTACTTC,CASSDFEMVLASNLAKNIQYF
NA,TRBJ1-2,TRBD1,TRBV2,TGTGCCAGCAGTGCAACAGGGGGGGATGGCTACACCTTC,CASSATGGDGYTF
NA,TRBJ1-2,TRBD1,TRBV19,TGTGCCAGTAGTCCGGACAGGACTCCCGGCTACACCTTC,CASSPDRTPGYTF
once,TRBJ2-7,NA,TRBV5-1,TGCGCCAGCAGCTTGGCTTGGGGCCACGAGCAGTACTTC,CASSLAWGHEQYF
NA,TRBJ2-2,NA,TRBV15,TGTGCCACCAGCACGGGACACCTCGGGCTAGGGGAGCTGTTTTTT,CATSTGHLGLGELFF
NA,TRBJ1-4,TRBD1,TRBV30,TGTGCCTGGGGGCGACAGGGAAGCAATGAAAAACTGTTTTTT,CAWGRQGSNEKLFF
few,TRBJ2-7,NA,TRBV18,TGTGCCAGCTCACCACAGGAGGCCTACGAGCAGTACTTC,CASSPQEAYEQYF
NA,TRBJ1-2,TRBD1,TRBV20-1,TGCAGTGCTAGTATGAGTCAGGGGGACTATGGCTACACCTTC,CSASMSQGDYGYTF
NA,TRBJ2-3,TRBD1,TRBV24-1,TGTGCCACCAGCCCCGGGACAGACAGCACAGATACGCAGTATTTT,CATSPGTDSTDTQYF
NA,TRBJ1-1,NA,TRBV5-1,TGCGCCAGCAGCTTGACAGCTTTGAACACTGAAGCTTTCTTT,CASSLTALNTEAFF
NA,TRBJ1-5,TRBD1,TRBV11-2,TGTGCCAGCAGCTTATCTTCCAGGGGGAGCAATCAGCCCCAGCATTTT,CASSLSSRGSNQPQHF
NA,TRBJ2-1,TRBD2,TRBV7-9,TGTGCCAGCAGCTTAGTGACCAGGTTAGCGGGGATACTCAACAATGAGCAGTTCTTC,CASSLVTRLAGILNNEQFF
NA,TRBJ1-6,NA,TRBV6-5,TGTGCCAGCACCACCCTCGGACATCTTTCACCCCTCCACTTT,CASTTLGHLSPLHF
NA,TRBJ2-3,NA,TRBV11-2,TGTGCCAGCAGCTTAGTGGTCAGAACGGGGGGCACAGATACGCAGTATTTT,CASSLVVRTGGTDTQYF
NA,TRBJ1-1,NA,TRBV18,TGTGCCAGCTCGCCCGTACAGGTCCCGAACACTGAAGCTTTCTTT,CASSPVQVPNTEAFF
NA,TRBJ2-7,TRBD1,TRBV28,TGTGCCAGCAGTTTCTGGACAGGCGAGCAGTACTTC,CASSFWTGEQYF
few,TRBJ2-7,NA,TRBV6-6,TGTGCCAGCAGTTTACTAGTGAGCGAGCAGTACTTC,CASSLLVSEQYF
NA,TRBJ1-2,NA,TRBV27,TGTGCCAGCAGTATCCGCCCCACGGACCCGGGGGGCTACACCTTC,CASSIRPTDPGGYTF
NA,TRBJ1-2,TRBD1,TRBV5-4,TGTGCCAGCAGCCCCACAGGGGAATTCGGCTACACCTTC,CASSPTGEFGYTF
NA,TRBJ2-1,NA,TRBV7-9,TGTGCCAGCAGATCGACTAGAAATGAGCAGTTCTTC,CASRSTRNEQFF
few,TRBJ1-5,TRBD1,TRBV28,TGTGCCAGCAGTTTCGCGGGACAGGGGGCGGGTCAGCCCCAGCATTTT,CASSFAGQGAGQPQHF
once,TRBJ2-3,TRBD2,TRBV18,TGTGCCAGCTCACCACTCCTCGTAGCGGGAGTGCGCACAGATACGCAGTATTTT,CASSPLLVAGVRTDTQYF
NA,TRBJ2-2,TRBD2,TRBV5-1,TGCGCCAGCAGCTCTAGCGGGGCTTGGGGCACCGGGGAGCTGTTTTTT,CASSSSGAWGTGELFF
NA,TRBJ1-1,TRBD1,TRBV2,TGTGCCAGGCGTGACAGGGGGCTAGGTGAGGACACTGAAGCTTTCTTT,CARRDRGLGEDTEAFF
few,TRBJ1-6,NA,TRBV4-3,TGCGCCAGCAGCCAAGTCGGATCTGCGTCAAAGGAGGGCGATAATTCACCCCTCCACTTT,CASSQVGSASKEGDNSPLHF
NA,TRBJ2-7,NA,TRBV18,TGTGCCAGCTCGCCCGACAGGAGCTCCTACGAGCAGTACTTC,CASSPDRSSYEQYF
once,TRBJ2-2,TRBD2,TRBV25-1,TGTGCCAGCAGGGGACTACTCGGCTCCGGGGAGCTGTTTTTT,CASRGLLGSGELFF
NA,TRBJ1-5,NA,TRBV15,TGTGCCACCAGCAGAGATGGAAAAGGCAGGGCTCAGCCCCAGCATTTT,CATSRDGKGRAQPQHF
NA,TRBJ1-6,NA,TRBV6-5,TGTGCCACCGGGGGGGGCTCCTATAATTCACCCCTCCACTTT,CATGGGSYNSPLHF
NA,TRBJ2-1,TRBD2,TRBV27,TGTGCCAGCAGTTTTTGGCTAGCGGGGAACAATGAGCAGTTCTTC,CASSFWLAGNNEQFF